This T cell receptor beta chain was documented in a study of shared clonotypes between healthy human individuals. The ends were cut back, 4 bases at V and 5 bases at J, with 11 bases in the middle. CDR1 MRHNA and CDR2 SNTAGT come from the germline V gene. The CDR3 sequence is 13 residues long. The repertoire was sequenced with immunoSEQ multiplex PCR; TCRdb's copy has only in-frame clones and lacks some. The sample records over a million clones, approximately 70% being singletons. The V gene is TRBV6-4, the J gene TRBJ2-5, with D perhaps given as TRBD1 or TRBD2 (5 bases each). This receptor was taken from a man between 18 and 35 years old in good health. The sequenced sample was memory CD4+ T cells sorted from blood. Subset given: CD45RA-negative fraction. CDR3 region: CASSVTWGETQYF. In nucleotides, the CDR3 is TGTGCCAGCAGTGTCACTTGGGGGGAGACCCAGTACTTC.